The clone carrying this T cell receptor (beta chain) was seen a few times. What it binds is not known. MiXCR, applied by TCRdb to the RT-PCR reads, yields one record per CDR3 protein. The sample has approximately 480,000 distinct CDR3 sequences, about 10% seen once. These data belong to a study of response to subunit inactivated influenza vaccine. Study results and limitations: Authors suggested each seasonal flu vaccination may recruit only limited numbers of new T cells.

This CDR3 contains 15 residues. Per the germline V gene, CDR1 is MGHRA and CDR2 is YSYEKL. Germline trimming cut 2 bases from V and 7 bases from J; bases unmatched to any gene: 5. The receptor's source is a man aged 45-65 years who received an inactivated influenza vaccine. This chain connects TRBV4-1 to TRBJ1-6; the match to TRBD1 covers 7 bases. Sequencing was performed on PBMCs from blood, taken 40 to 50 days after vaccination. CDR3 nucleotides: TGCGCCAGCAGCCAAACCGGGACAGCCAATTCACCCCTCCACTTT. It specifies CASSQTGTANSPLHF.